The following is a TCR beta chain sequence with its context. This clonotype was observed many times. Its cognate antigen has yet to be identified. No per-base quality is available; no much larger clone lies one base away. The TCR beta CDR3 regions were amplified from RNA transcripts. For the first round of RT-PCR on the TCR CDR3, the HTBI primer set was used together with the Qiagen OneStep RT-PCR kit. The libraries were constructed in a second round of multiplex PCR and then size-selected and purified. Paired-end sequencing of the libraries was performed with 100 bp reads on an Illumina HiSeq2000. For the original study's pipeline: Raw data were processed with SOAPnuke, discarding reads with adapters, uncalled bases, mean Phred below 15, or no exact constant-primer or identifier match. High-quality paired reads were merged with COPE v1.2.5, and unique nucleotide sequences were defined as clonotypes. MiTCR v1.1 was used to align clonotypes to the IMGT TRBV, TRBD and TRBJ reference segments. Only V-J combinations with frequency above 0.0001, covering approximately 99% of repertoires, were analysed. A TCS score was defined as the ratio of F50 (clonal expansion) to E x V (chaos), with BLOSUM62-based TCRdist applied between CDR3 peptides within each V-J. Welch's t-statistics and random forest reduced roughly 500 V-J features to 13, which were used in a naive Bayes classifier (R e1071). Using fastp at Q25 and MiXCR, TCRdb reprocessed the public reads and kept productive beta chains. Duplicate CDR3 protein sequences are folded into a single record with the most common DNA and genes. These V and J calls rely on TCRdb rather than the paper's analysis. Within this sample are 530,000 or so distinct CDR3 sequences, with around 22% of them counted one time only. Jointly, the top ten make up around 10% of the sample.

The record originates from a study of T cells in Graves' hyperthyroidism and ophthalmopathy (dated by TCRdb to about 2019). For the wider study: Peripheral blood was collected at initial diagnosis, before any treatment. An independent validation cohort of around 19 hyperthyroidism patients and some 15 patients who later progressed to ophthalmopathy tested prospective prediction of ophthalmopathy. The study also compared thyroid tissue and blood T-cell repertoires from a handful of Graves' hyperthyroidism patients. The roughly 91 discovery patients were randomly split 7:3 into training and test sets. A discovery cohort of about a hundred patients, approximately 45 with Graves' ophthalmopathy and 55 to 60 with stable Graves' hyperthyroidism, was used to find distinguishing TCR V-J signatures. After blood sampling, hyperthyroidism patients were treated with methimazole at a starting dose of 30 mg daily, and ophthalmopathy patients were treated with high-dose intravenous methylprednisolone. The paper describes TCR Vbeta CDR3 sequencing of more than 120 peripheral blood samples, made up of roughly 40 ophthalmopathy patients, over 70 hyperthyroidism patients and about 17 progressor patients.

Ophthalmopathy patients had moderately to severely active disease, Clinical Activity Score of at least 3, NOSPECS grade of at least 4, and duration under 3 months. Patients with uncontrolled infections, other autoimmune diseases, pregnancy or lactation were excluded. Clinical symptoms, serum thyroxine and TRAb, thyroid ultrasound, and orbital computed tomography formed the basis for the diagnoses. PBMCs were separated from over 9 ml of fresh peripheral blood using Ficoll-Paque density gradient centrifugation. Total RNA was extracted using Trizol reagent, and RNA quality was assessed on an Agilent 2100 Bioanalyzer. The germline V gene sets CDR1 to SQVTM and CDR2 to ANQGSEA. V loses 3 bases, J loses 7 bases, and the germline ends lie 22 bases apart. Counted from cysteine to phenylalanine, this CDR3 has 15 amino acids. The only DNA kept is the CDR3, 45 bases in frame from the first base. What the study reported, not specific to this receptor: Most expanded thyroid clonotypes (frequency above 0.001) were also detected in blood, suggesting blood repertoires may reflect thyroid immune responses. No statistical method was used to fix the sample size in advance, and group allocation was not hidden from the investigators. In validation, progression to ophthalmopathy was predicted by the model with approximately 67% sensitivity and 72.22% specificity, a median of roughly 6.4 months before onset. A 13 V-J signature model separated ophthalmopathy from stable hyperthyroidism, with 87.88% sensitivity and roughly 81% specificity in cross-validation and 80%/75% in testing.

This receptor was identified in a woman aged 25-40 years with Graves' ophthalmopathy. The V and J segments used are TRBV29-1 and TRBJ2-7; a weak D assignment points to TRBD2 (6 bases agree). The sample taken for sequencing was blood. Here the CDR3 is given as CSVERGDSPAGEQYF. The sequence in DNA is TGCAGCGTTGAGCGGGGCGACAGCCCGGCTGGTGAGCAGTACTTC.